Sequencing of this T cell receptor beta chain was carried out in a study of blood T cell repertoires in COVID-19. Study background: Samples of COVID-19 (acute and convalescent) were obtained from the United States, Italy and Spain. From T cells, B-cell-depleted T cells, or PBMCs came the material, which was cDNA or gDNA.

Germline lookup yields CDR1 LGHDT and CDR2 YNNKEL (reference sequence). The germline V and J ends were trimmed by 1 base and 4 bases, with 16 bases remaining between them. This CDR3 comprises 17 residues. Study processing details: Reference gene primers were amplified, and this amplification served to estimate nucleated cell counts. Some clones are missing from TCRdb's copy, which holds only in-frame ones; the method was immunoSEQ multiplex PCR. The V and J calls and the clone size are those of that table, but D and trimming were determined from the DNA. The sample records roughly 250,000 clones, 90% being singletons.

This TCR came from a woman in her thirties or forties with acute or convalescent COVID-19. This chain links TRBV3-1 (or the pseudogene TRBV3-2) with TRBJ2-2; a weak D match, TRBD2 (7 bases). The sample comprised peripheral blood. As DNA, the CDR3 is TGTGCCAGCAGCCAAGTATGGACAGCGGGGTTCACCGGGGAGCTGTTTTTT. It translates to CASSQVWTAGFTGELFF.